This TCR beta chain was sequenced in a study of blood T cell repertoires in COVID-19. Looking at the study overall: Samples of COVID-19 (acute and convalescent) were obtained from the United States, Italy and Spain. T cells, B-cell-depleted T cells, or PBMCs supplied cDNA or gDNA.

Per the study methods: Scientists estimated how many nucleated cells there were by amplifying reference gene primers. The repertoire was sequenced with immunoSEQ multiplex PCR; TCRdb's copy has only in-frame clones and lacks some. The DNA gave D and trimming, while V, J and clone size come from that table. The table includes roughly 250,000 clones, approximately 90% detected once. The CDR3 contains 15 residues. Germline V gives CDR1 PRHDT, CDR2 FYEKMQ (reference sequence). V shed 5 bases, J shed 3 bases, and the junction held 7 bases outside the gene matches. Sample: peripheral blood. The sequence was obtained from a woman between 35 and 50 years old who had recovered from COVID-19. The chain has TRBV13 and TRBJ2-3; 8 bases are shared with TRBD1. CDR3 region: CASSIDRGWTDTQYF. The CDR3 nucleotides are TGTGCCAGCAGCATCGACAGGGGTTGGACAGATACGCAGTATTTT. The complete variable domain, with remaining parts taken from reference TRBV13 and TRBJ2-3, reads AAGVIQSPRHLIKEKRETATLKCYPIPRHDTVYWYQQGPGQDPQFLISFYEKMQSDKGSIPDRFSAQQFSDYHSELNMSSLELGDSALYFCASSIDRGWTDTQYFGPGTRLTVL.